This T cell receptor beta chain was recovered during a study of blood T cell repertoires in COVID-19. In the original analysis: Estimated nucleated cell counts came from reference gene primer amplification. The table came from immunoSEQ multiplex PCR; TCRdb's copy has only in-frame clones and leaves some out. Clone size and V and J calls were adopted from that table, with D and trimming inferred from the DNA. The sample comprises approximately 150,000 clones, roughly 91% of which are singletons, and about 5.3% rests with the top ten. CDR1 and CDR2 (germline): MDHEN, SYDVKM. Trimming took 7 bases from V and 3 from J, leaving 10 bases between them. The CDR3 is 13 residues long. Seattle cases were enrolled at active infection and followed longitudinally.

The specimen was peripheral blood. The chain carries TRBV28 and TRBJ2-1; D ambiguous. The TCR was taken from a man in his late teens or twenties with COVID-19, enrolled during active disease. DNA for the CDR3: TGTGCCAGCAAAACTGACAACTACAATGAGCAGTTCTTC. As protein: CASKTDNYNEQFF.